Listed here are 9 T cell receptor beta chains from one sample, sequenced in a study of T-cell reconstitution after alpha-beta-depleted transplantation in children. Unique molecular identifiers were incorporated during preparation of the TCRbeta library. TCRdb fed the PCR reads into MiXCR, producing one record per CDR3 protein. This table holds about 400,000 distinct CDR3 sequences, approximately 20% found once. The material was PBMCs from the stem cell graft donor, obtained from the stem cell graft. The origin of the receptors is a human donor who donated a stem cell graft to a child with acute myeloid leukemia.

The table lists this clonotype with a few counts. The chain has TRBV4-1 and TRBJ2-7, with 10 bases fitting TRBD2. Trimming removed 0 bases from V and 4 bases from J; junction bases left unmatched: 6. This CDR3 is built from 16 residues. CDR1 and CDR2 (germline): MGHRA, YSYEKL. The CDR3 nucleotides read TGCGCCAGCAGCCAAGATGGGCTAGCGGGAGTGTACGAGCAGTACTTC. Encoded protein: CASSQDGLAGVYEQYF.

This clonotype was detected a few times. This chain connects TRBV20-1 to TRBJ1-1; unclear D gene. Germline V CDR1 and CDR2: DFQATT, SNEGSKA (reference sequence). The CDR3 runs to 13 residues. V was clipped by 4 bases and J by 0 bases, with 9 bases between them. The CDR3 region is CSAKGTLNTEAFF. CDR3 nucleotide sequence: TGCAGTGCTAAGGGAACTCTGAACACTGAAGCTTTCTTT.

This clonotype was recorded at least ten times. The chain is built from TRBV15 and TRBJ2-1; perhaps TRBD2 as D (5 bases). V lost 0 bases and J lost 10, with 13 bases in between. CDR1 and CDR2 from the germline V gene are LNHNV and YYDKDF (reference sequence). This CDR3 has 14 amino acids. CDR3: CATSRDLGRGEQFF. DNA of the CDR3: TGTGCCACCAGCAGAGATCTGGGTCGAGGGGAGCAGTTCTTC.

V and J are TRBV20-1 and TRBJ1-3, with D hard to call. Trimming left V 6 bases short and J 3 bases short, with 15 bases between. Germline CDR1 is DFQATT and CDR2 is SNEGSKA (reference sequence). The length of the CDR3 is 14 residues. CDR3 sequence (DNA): TGCAGTGCCTACTCGGGAACAAGTGGAAACACCATATATTTT. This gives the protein CSAYSGTSGNTIYF.

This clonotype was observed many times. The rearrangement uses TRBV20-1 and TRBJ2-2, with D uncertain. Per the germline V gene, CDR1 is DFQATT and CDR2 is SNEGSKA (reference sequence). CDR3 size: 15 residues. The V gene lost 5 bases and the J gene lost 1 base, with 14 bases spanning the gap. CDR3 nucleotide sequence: TGCAGTGCTCCCAACTCCCATAGGAACACCGGGGAGCTGTTTTTT. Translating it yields CSAPNSHRNTGELFF.

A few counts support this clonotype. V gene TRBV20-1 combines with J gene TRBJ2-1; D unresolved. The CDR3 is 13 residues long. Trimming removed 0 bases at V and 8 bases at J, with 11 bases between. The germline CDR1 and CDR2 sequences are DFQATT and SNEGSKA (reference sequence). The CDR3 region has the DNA TGCAGTGCTAGAGATGGTCTCGAGCATGAGCAGTTCTTC. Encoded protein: CSARDGLEHEQFF.

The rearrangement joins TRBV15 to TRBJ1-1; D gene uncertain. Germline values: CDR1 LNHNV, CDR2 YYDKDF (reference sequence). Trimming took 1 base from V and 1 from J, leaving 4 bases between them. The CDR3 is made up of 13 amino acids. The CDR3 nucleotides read TGTGCCACCAGCAGAGTTCGGAACACTGAAGCTTTCTTT. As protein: CATSRVRNTEAFF.

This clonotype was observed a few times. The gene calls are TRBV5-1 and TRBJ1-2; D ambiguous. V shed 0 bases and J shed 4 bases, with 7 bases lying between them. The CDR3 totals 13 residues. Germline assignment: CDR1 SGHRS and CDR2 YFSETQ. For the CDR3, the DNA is TGCGCCAGCAGCTTGGAGCTACTCTATGGCTACACCTTC. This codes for CASSLELLYGYTF.

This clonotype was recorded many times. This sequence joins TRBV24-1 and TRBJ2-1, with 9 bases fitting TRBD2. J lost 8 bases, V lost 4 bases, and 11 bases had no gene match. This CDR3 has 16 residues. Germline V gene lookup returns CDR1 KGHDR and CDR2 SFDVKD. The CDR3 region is CATSDLVSGSFDEQFF. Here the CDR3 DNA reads TGTGCCACCAGTGACTTGGTTAGCGGGAGTTTCGATGAGCAGTTCTTC.